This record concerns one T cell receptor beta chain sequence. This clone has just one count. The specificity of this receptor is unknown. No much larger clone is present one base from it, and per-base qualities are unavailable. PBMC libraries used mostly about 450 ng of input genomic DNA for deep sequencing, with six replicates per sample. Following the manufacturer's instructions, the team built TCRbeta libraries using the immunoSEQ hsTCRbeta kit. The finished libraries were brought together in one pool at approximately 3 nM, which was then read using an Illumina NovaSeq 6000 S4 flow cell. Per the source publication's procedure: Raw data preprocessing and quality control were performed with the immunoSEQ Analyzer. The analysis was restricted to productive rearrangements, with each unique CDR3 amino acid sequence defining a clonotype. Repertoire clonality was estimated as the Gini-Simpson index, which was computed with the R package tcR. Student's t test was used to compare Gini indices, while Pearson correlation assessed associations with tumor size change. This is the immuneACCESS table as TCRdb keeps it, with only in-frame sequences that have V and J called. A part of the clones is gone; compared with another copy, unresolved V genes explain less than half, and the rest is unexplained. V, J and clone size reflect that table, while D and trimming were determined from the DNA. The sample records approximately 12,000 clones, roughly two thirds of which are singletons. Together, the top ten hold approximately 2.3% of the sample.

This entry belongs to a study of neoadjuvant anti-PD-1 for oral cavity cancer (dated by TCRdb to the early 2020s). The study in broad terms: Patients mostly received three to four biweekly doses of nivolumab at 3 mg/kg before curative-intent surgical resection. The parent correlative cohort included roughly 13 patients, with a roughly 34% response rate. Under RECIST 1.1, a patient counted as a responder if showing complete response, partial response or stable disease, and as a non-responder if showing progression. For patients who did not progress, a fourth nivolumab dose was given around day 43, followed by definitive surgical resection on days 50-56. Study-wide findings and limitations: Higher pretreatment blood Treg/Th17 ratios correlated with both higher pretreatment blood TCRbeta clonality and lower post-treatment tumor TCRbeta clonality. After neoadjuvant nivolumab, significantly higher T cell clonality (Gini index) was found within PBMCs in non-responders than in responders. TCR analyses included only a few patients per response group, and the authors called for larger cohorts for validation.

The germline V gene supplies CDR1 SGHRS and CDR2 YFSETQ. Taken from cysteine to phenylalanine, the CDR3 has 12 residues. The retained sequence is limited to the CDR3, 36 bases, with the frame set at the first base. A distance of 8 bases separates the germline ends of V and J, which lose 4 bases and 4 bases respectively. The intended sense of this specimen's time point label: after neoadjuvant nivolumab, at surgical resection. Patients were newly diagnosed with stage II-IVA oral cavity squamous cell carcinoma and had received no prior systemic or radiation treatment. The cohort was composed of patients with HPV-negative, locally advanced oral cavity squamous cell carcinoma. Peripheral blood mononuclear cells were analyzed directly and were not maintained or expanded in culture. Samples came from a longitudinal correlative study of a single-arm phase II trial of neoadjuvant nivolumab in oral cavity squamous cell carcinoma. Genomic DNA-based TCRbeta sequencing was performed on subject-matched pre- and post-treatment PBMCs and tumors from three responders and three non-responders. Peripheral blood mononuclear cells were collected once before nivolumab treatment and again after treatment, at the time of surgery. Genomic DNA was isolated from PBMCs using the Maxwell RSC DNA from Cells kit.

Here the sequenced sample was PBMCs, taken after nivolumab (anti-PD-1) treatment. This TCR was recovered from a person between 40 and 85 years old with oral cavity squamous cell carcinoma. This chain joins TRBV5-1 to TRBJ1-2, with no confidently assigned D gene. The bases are TGCGCCAGCAGCAGGGAGGGCTATGGCTACACCTTC. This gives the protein CASSREGYGYTF.